The 2 T cell receptor beta chains below were found in one sample sequenced in a study of CD8+CD57+ T cells in acquired aplastic anemia. Patients sequenced had flow cytometry evidence of CD8+CD57+ cell expansion. TCR beta VDJ and CDR3 profiling used genomic DNA as template. A single record per CDR3 protein comes from TCRdb applying MiXCR to the reads. Among about 150,000 distinct CDR3 sequences listed, about 48% were seen once. The sample was sorted CD4+, CD8+, or CD8+CD57+ T cells (not recorded which) from PBMCs. These receptors were collected from a human donor with aplastic anemia.

This clonotype occurred many times. The gene calls are TRBV7-6 and TRBJ2-3; 8 bases agree with TRBD2. CDR1 is SGHVS, CDR2 FNYEAQ, per germline. The CDR3 covers 16 residues. The J segment lost 4 bases and the V segment lost 1 base, leaving 7 bases of the junction unmatched. The CDR3 sequence is CASSLDGDGGADTQYF. CDR3 coding DNA: TGTGCCAGCAGCTTAGACGGGGACGGGGGGGCAGATACGCAGTATTTT.

The V call is TRBV6-2 or TRBV6-3, the J call TRBJ2-1, with 7 bases lining up with TRBD1. The J segment lost 2 bases and the V segment lost 4 bases, leaving 8 bases of the junction unmatched. CDR1 and CDR2 (germline): MNHEY, SVGEGT. The CDR3 runs to 16 residues. This CDR3 is CASSWGTAKTYNEQFF. CDR3 DNA: TGTGCCAGCAGTTGGGGGACAGCCAAGACCTACAATGAGCAGTTCTTC.